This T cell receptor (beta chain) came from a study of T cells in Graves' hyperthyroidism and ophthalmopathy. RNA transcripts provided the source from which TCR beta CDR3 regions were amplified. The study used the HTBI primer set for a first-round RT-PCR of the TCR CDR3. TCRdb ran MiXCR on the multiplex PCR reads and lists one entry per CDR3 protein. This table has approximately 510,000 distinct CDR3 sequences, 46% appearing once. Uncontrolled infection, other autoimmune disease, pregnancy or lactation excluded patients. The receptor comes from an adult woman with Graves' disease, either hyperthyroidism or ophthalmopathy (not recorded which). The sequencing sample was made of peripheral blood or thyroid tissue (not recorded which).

CDR3 sequence reads: CSVGRETVNTEAFF. The CDR3, as DNA: TGCAGCGTCGGCCGGGAAACGGTGAACACTGAAGCTTTCTTT. The chain couples TRBV29-1 to TRBJ1-1; D is ambiguous. V was trimmed by 6 bases and J by 0 bases, leaving 14 bases between them. Germline V gene sequence: CDR1 SQVTM, CDR2 ANQGSEA. CDR3 length equals 14 residues.